This T cell receptor beta chain is drawn from a study of beta chain features in type 1 diabetes. Every single donor gave one heparinised blood draw, and these averaged about 116 mL. Once sorted, every population was more than 98% pure. Expressed TCRB transcripts were sequenced because the isolated RNA had all been reverse transcribed beforehand. Libraries were prepared by immunoSEQ multiplex PCR; TCRdb keeps only in-frame clonotypes and omits some of them. The table records 500,000 to 800,000 clones, 12% of them present only once. Germline V gives CDR1 SNHLY, CDR2 FYNNEI. The CDR3 is 13 residues long. Unmatched junction bases numbered 1, after V lost 4 bases and J lost 3 bases. Study conclusions and caveats: Among all four CD4+ subsets, Type 1 diabetes patients had TCRB CDR3s that were moderately but significantly shorter. Whatever favoring of shorter templates PCR might show would apply equally to patients and controls. A cDNA-based sequencing approach could over-represent cells with high TCR expression.

This clone was observed a few times. Its cognate antigen is unknown. The chain uses TRBV2 and TRBJ2-7; TRBD1 aligns across 9 bases. This receptor was identified in a young man with type 1 diabetes. Sequenced: naive CD4+ T cells from blood. The CDR3 DNA is TGTGCCAGCAGTGGGGACAGGGTCTACGAGCAGTACTTC. Protein product: CASSGDRVYEQYF.